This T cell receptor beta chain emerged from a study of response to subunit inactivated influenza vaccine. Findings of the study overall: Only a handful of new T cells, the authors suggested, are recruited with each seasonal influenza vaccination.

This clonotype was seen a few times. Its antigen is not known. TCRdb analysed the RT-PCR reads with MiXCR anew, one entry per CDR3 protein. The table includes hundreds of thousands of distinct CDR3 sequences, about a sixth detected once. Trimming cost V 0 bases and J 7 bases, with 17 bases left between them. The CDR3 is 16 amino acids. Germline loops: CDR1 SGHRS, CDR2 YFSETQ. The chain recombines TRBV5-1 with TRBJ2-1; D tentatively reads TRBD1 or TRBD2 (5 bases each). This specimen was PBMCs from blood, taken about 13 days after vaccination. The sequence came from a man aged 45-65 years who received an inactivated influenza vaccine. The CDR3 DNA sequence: TGCGCCAGCAGCTTGGGCCCCCAGGGAACGGGGAATGAGCAGTTCTTC. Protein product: CASSLGPQGTGNEQFF.